The following is a T cell receptor (beta chain) sequence with its context. V was shortened by 10 bases and J by 4 bases, with 10 bases between the two germline ends. The CDR3 contains 11 residues. From germline, CDR1 is MDHEN and CDR2 SYDVKM. Source study methods: Amplification of reference gene primers was used by the study to estimate nucleated cell counts. TCRdb's copy holds only in-frame clones and misses some; the assay was immunoSEQ multiplex PCR. From that table come the V and J calls and clone size; the DNA was used to work out D and trimming. The data hold approximately 96,000 clones, with nearly 90% observed a single time. The record originates from a study of blood T cell repertoires in COVID-19. Study as a whole: The United States, Italy and Spain provided the acute and convalescent COVID-19 samples. T cells, B-cell-depleted T cells, or PBMCs supplied cDNA or gDNA.

Sequenced: peripheral blood. The V gene is TRBV28, the J gene TRBJ2-5; D uncertain. The TCR sequence derives from a woman over 75 with acute or convalescent COVID-19. The CDR3 protein is CATSGVETQYF. The CDR3 region has the DNA TGTGCCACCTCAGGCGTAGAGACCCAGTACTTC.